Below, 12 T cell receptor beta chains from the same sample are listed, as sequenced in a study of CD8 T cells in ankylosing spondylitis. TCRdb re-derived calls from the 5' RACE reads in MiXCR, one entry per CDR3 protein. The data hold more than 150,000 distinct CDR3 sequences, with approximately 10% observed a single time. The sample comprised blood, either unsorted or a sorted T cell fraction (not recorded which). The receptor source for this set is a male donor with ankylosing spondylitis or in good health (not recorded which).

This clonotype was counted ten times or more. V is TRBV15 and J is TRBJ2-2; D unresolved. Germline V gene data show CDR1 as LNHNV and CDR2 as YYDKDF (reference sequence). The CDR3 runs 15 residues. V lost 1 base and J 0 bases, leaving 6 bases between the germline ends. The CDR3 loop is CATSRGTSNTGELFF. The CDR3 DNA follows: TGTGCCACCAGCAGAGGGACCTCGAACACCGGGGAGCTGTTTTTT.

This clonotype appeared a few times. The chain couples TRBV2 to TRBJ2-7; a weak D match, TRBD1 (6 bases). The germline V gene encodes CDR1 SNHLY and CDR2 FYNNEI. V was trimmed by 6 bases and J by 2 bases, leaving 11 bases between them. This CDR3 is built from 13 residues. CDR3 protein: CASRATGTYEQYF. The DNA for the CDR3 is TGTGCCAGCAGAGCAACAGGGACCTACGAGCAGTACTTC. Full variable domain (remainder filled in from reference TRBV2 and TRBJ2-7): EPEVTQTPSHQVTQMGQEVILRCVPISNHLYFYWYRQILGQKVEFLVSFYNNEISEKSEIFDDQFSVERPDGSNFTLKIRSTKLEDSAMYFCASRATGTYEQYFGPGTRLTVT.

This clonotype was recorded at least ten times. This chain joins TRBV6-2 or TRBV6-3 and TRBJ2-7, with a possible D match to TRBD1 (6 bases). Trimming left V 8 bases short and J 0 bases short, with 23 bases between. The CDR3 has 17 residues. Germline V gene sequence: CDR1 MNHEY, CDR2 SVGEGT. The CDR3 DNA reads TGTGCCAGCGGCATCCCACCGACAGGATTCAGCTCCTACGAGCAGTACTTC. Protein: CASGIPPTGFSSYEQYF.

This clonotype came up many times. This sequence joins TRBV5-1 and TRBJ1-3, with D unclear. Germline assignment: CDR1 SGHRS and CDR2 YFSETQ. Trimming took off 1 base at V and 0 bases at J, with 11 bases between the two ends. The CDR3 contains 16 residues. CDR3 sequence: CASSLFGRSSGNTIYF. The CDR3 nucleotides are TGCGCCAGCAGCTTGTTTGGTCGCAGCTCTGGAAACACCATATATTTT.

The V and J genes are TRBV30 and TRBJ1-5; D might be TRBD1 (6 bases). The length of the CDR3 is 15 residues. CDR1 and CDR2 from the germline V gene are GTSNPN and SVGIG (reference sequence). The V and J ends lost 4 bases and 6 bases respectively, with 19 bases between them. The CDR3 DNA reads TGTGCCTGGATGGATCGCGGGGGGCGAGGTCAGCCCCAGCATTTT. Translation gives CAWMDRGGRGQPQHF.

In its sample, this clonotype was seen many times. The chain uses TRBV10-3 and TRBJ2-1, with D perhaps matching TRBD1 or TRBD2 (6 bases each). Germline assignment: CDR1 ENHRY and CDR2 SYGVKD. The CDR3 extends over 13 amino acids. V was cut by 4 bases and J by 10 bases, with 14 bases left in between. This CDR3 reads CAISGGGGGEQFF. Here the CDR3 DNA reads TGTGCCATCAGTGGAGGGGGAGGAGGAGAGCAGTTCTTC.

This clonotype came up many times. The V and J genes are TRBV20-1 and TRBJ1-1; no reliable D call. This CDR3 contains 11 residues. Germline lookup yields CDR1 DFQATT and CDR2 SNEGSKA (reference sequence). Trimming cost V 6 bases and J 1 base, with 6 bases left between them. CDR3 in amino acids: CSATPNTEAFF. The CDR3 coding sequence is TGCAGTGCAACCCCGAACACTGAAGCTTTCTTT.

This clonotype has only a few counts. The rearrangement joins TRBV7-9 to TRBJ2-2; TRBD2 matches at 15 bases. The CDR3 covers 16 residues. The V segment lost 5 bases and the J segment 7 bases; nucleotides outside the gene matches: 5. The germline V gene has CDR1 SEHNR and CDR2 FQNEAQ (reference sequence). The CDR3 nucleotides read TGTGCCAGCAGCCCGGGACTAGCGGGAGGTCTCGGGGAGCTGTTTTTT. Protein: CASSPGLAGGLGELFF.

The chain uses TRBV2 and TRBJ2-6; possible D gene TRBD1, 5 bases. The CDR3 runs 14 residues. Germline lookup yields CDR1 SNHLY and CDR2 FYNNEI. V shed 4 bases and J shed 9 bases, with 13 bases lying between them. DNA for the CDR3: TGTGCCAGCAGTGGTACACAACAGGACAACGTCCTGACTTTC. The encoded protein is CASSGTQQDNVLTF.

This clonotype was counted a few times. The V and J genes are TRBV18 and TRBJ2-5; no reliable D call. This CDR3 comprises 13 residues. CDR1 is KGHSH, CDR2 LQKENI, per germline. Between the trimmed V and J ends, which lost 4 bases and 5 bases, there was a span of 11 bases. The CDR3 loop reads CASSHLSRETQYF. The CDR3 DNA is TGTGCCAGCTCACACCTTTCCAGGGAGACCCAGTACTTC.

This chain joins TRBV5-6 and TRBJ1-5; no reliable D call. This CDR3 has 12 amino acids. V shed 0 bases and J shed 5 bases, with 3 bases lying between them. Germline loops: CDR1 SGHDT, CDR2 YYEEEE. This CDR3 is CASSLGYQPQHF. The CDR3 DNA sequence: TGTGCCAGCAGCTTGGGCTATCAGCCCCAGCATTTT.

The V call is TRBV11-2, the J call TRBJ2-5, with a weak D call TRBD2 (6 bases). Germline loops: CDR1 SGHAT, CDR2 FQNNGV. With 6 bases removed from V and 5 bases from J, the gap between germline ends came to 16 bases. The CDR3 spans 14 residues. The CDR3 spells CASSGAGFGETQYF. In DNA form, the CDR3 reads TGTGCCAGCAGTGGCGCGGGGTTCGGTGAGACCCAGTACTTC.